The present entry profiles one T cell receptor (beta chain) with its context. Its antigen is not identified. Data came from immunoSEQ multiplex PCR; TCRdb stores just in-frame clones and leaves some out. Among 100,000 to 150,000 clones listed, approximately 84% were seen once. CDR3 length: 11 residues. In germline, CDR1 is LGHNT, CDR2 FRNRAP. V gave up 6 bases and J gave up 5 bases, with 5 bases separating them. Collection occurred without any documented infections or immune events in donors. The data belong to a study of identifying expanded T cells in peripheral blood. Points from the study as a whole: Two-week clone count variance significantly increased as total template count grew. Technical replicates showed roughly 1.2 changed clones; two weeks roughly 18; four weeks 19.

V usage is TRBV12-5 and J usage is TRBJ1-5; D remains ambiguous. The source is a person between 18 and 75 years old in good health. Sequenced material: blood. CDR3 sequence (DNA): TGTGCTAGTGGAAACCATCAGCCCCAGCATTTT. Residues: CASGNHQPQHF.